The rows below give T cell receptor beta chains drawn from one sample of a study of OX40 agonist ivuxolimab in advanced cancers. Measured with immunoSEQ multiplex PCR; TCRdb has only the in-frame clones, and not every one. Of approximately 69,000 clones listed, approximately 84% are singletons. The material sequenced was CD4+ or CD8+ T cells sorted from blood, taken in a trial of the OX40 agonist ivuxolimab. These receptors all come from an adult with an advanced solid tumor such as melanoma, head and neck, liver or kidney cancer. Each CDR3 is given with its conserved first and last residue. A D gene is named only where the DNA matches it firmly. The size entry is marked missing in some rows and otherwise reads once, few, many or a size class.

V: TRBV10-3; size: NA; D: NA; J: TRBJ1-2; DNA: TGTGCCATCAGTGAGGGACCTGGGGGTGGCTACACCTTC; CDR3: CAISEGPGGGYTF
V: TRBV30; size: NA; D: NA; J: TRBJ1-2; DNA: TGTGCCTGGAGCCAAGGCGCGGGGGGCGACTATGGCTACACCTTC; CDR3: CAWSQGAGGDYGYTF
V: TRBV10-3; size: NA; D: TRBD1; J: TRBJ2-7; DNA: TGTGCCATCAGTGAGTCGGGCAGGGGGCCCTACGAGCAGTACTTC; CDR3: CAISESGRGPYEQYF
V: TRBV5-1; size: NA; D: TRBD2; J: TRBJ2-7; DNA: TGCGCCAGCAGCTGGGGACTAGCGGGAGTCTCCTACGAGCAGTACTTC; CDR3: CASSWGLAGVSYEQYF
V: TRBV6-5; size: few; D: NA; J: TRBJ1-5; DNA: TGTGCCAGCAGTCCCCGGACAGCAGGCAATCAGCCCCAGCATTTT; CDR3: CASSPRTAGNQPQHF
V: TRBV6-1; size: NA; D: NA; J: TRBJ1-6; DNA: TGTGCCAGCAGATTCCCGGGACAACGGAATTCACCCCTCCACTTT; CDR3: CASRFPGQRNSPLHF
V: TRBV5-4; size: NA; D: NA; J: TRBJ1-1; DNA: TGTGCCAGCAGCTTACAGGGAGAGAGGGGTGAAGCTTTCTTT; CDR3: CASSLQGERGEAFF
V: TRBV5-6; size: NA; D: NA; J: TRBJ2-7; DNA: TGTGCCAGCAGCCCCCAGGGCAGGGTAAGATACGAGCAGTACTTC; CDR3: CASSPQGRVRYEQYF
V: TRBV7-3; size: NA; D: TRBD2; J: TRBJ2-1; DNA: TGTGCCAGCAGCTCGTCCGGGACTAGCGGGAGTGATGAGCAGTTCTTC; CDR3: CASSSSGTSGSDEQFF
V: TRBV9; size: NA; D: NA; J: TRBJ1-1; DNA: TGTGCCAGCAGCGTAGTTTCGGGAAACACTGAAGCTTTCTTT; CDR3: CASSVVSGNTEAFF
V: TRBV5-1; size: NA; D: TRBD1; J: TRBJ1-1; DNA: TGCGCCAGCGGTCCGGGACAGGGCACTGAAGCTTTCTTT; CDR3: CASGPGQGTEAFF
V: TRBV25-1; size: NA; D: NA; J: TRBJ1-2; DNA: TGTGCCAGCAGTGAAACTGGTATCGGCTACACCTTC; CDR3: CASSETGIGYTF
V: TRBV5-4; size: NA; D: TRBD1; J: TRBJ1-6; DNA: TGTGCCAGCAGCACTGACGGACAGGGGGGATATTCACCCCTCCACTTT; CDR3: CASSTDGQGGYSPLHF
V: TRBV27; size: few; D: TRBD2; J: TRBJ2-7; DNA: TGTGCCAGCAGTTCCCTAGCGGTGGGATCCTACGAGCAGTACTTC; CDR3: CASSSLAVGSYEQYF
V: TRBV25-1; size: NA; D: TRBD2; J: TRBJ2-1; DNA: TGTGCCAGCAGTGAAAGCGGGACTAAGAATGAGCAGTTCTTC; CDR3: CASSESGTKNEQFF
V: TRBV7-2; size: NA; D: NA; J: TRBJ2-3; DNA: TGTGCCAGCTGCCTAGCGACTAGCACAGATACGCAGTATTTT; CDR3: CASCLATSTDTQYF